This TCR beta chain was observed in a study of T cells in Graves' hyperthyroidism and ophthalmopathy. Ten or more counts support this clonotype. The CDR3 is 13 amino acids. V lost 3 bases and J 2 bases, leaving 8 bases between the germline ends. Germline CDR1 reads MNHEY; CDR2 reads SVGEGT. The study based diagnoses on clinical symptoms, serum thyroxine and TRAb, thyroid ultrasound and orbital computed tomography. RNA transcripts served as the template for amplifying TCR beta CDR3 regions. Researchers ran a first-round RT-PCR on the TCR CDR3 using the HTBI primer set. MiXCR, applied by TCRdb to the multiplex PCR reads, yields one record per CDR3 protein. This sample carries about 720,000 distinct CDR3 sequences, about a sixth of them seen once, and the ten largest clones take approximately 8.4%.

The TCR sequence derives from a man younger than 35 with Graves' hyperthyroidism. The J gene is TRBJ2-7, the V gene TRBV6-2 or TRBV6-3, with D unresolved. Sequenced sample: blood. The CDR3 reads CASSYGRTYEQYF. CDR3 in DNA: TGTGCCAGCAGTTATGGGCGGACCTACGAGCAGTACTTC.